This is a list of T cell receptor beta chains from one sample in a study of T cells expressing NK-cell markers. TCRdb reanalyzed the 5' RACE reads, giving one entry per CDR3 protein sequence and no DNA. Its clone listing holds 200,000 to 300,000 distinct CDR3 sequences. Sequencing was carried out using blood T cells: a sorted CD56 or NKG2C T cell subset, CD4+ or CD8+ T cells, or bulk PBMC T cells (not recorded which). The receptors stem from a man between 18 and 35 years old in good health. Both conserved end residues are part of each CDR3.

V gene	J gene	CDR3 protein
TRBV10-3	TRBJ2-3	CAISESGLAVTDTQYF
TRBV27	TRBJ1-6	CASRGRSAWVDNSPLHF
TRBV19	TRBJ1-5	CASSIERVQPQHF
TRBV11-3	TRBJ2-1	CASSLTGLAGADEQFF
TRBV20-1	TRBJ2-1	CSARDGRTSRPNEQFF
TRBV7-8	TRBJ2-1	CASSLQPRTGQFF
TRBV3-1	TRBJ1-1	CASSHEENTEAFF
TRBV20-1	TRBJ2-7	CSALDPKLAGAHEQYF
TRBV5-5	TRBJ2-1	CASSFWESGGQFF
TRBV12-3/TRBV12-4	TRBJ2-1	CASTPDWSYNEQFF
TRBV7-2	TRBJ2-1	CASSASRLAGSYNEQFF
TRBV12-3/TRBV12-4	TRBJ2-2	CASSLRWAGGELFF
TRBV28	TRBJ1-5	CASSLAGGYQGQPQHF
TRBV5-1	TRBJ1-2	CASSLDGQGGSATYGYTF
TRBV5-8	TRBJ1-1	CASRGGALSREAFF
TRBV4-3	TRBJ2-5	CASSQGGDYSETQYF
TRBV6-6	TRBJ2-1	CASSSGPSQFF
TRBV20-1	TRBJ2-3	CSARVSGLATDTQYF
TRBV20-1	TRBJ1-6	CSVLTGGPNSPLHF
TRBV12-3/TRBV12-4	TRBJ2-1	CASSEQTGQGYNEQFF
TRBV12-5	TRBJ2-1	CASGLVTSGAATYNEQFF
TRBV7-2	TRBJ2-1	CASSLVAGPDNEQFF
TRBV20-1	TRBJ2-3	CSARDPGLADTDTQYF
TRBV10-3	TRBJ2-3	CAISEGRVTDTQYF
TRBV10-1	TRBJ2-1	CASSESGTGNEQFF
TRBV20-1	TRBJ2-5	CSASGGATSGGETQYF
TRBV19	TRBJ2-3	CASSKGLAGVADTQYF
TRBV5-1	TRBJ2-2	CASSPELAGGLHGELFF
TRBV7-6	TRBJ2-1	CASSLFGKGYEQFF
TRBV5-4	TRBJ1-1	CASSLNRANTEAFF
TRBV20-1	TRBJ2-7	CSAYHGREYPYEQYF
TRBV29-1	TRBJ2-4	CSVSEGHLAKNIQYF
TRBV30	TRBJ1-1	CAWTARGNTEAFF
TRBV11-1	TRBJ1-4	CASSGRSNEKLFF
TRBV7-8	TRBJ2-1	CASSLGRLAGSNEQFF
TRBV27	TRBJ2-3	CASSPPEHRSTDTQYF
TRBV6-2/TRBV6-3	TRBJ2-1	CASRALGEGPYNEQFF
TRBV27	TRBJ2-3	CASSFRRDTDTQYF
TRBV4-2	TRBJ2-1	CASSQESGALTEQFF
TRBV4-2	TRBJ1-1	CASSLGQGLTSGSEAFF
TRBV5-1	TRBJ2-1	CASSFDLSVFF
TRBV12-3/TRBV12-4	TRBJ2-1	CASSPGTSGRGNEQFF
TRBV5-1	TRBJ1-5	CASSPGGLGALGQPQHF
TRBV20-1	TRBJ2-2	CSARDLRVAGELFF
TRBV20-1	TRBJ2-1	CSATAGVEQFF
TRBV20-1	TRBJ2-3	CSARIPVISTDTQYF
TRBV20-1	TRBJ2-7	CSARGLDPQYF
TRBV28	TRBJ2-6	CASKREGGANVLTF
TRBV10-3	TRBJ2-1	CAITSDSGAYNEQFF
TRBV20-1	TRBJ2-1	CSARDPRESYNEQFF
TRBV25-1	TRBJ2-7	CASSEGPDVARYEQYF
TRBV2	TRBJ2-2	CATQETGELFF
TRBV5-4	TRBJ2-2	CASSLDGGSNTGELFF
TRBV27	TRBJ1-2	CASRPQGAGYGYTF
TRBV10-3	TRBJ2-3	CAISDMAGGPGDTQYF